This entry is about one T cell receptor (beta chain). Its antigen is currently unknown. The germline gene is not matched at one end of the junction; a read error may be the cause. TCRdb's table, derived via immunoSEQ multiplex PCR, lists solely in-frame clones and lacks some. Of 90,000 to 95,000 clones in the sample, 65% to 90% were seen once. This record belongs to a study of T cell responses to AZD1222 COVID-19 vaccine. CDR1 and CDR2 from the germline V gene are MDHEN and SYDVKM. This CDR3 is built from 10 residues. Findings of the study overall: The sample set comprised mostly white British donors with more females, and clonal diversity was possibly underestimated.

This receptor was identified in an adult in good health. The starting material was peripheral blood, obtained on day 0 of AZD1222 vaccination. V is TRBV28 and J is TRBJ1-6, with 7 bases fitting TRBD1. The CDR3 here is CASSSRDREF. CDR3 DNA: TGTGCCAGCAGTTCCCGGGACAGAGAATTT.